These T cell receptor beta chains were read from a single sample in a study of human T cells and chemical hapten exposure. In TCRdb, the RACE reads were re-called with MiXCR into one record per CDR3 protein. The sample yields more than 150,000 distinct CDR3 sequences, under 35% seen once. The specimen comprised whole blood, sampled in connection with sensitization to the hapten diphenylcyclopropenone (DPC). Receptor source: a woman aged 25 to 45 with alopecia areata. Some clones in this sample may be carry-over from other donors' samples. Both conserved end residues are part of each CDR3. A D gene is named only where the DNA matches it firmly. Clone size, where shown, is once, few, many, or a class for clones that have expanded.

clone_size	d_call	j_call	v_call	cdr3_aa	cdr3_nt
NA	TRBD1	TRBJ1-4	TRBV10-3	CAISDRGDEKLFF	TGTGCCATCTCGGACAGGGGAGATGAAAAACTGTTTTTT
NA	TRBD1	TRBJ2-6	TRBV20-1	CSAEGAAGANVLTF	TGCAGTGCTGAGGGGGCAGCTGGGGCCAACGTCCTGACTTTC
few	NA	TRBJ1-5	TRBV19	CASSIPAGLGSSNQPQHF	TGTGCCAGTAGTATACCCGCGGGGCTGGGGAGTAGCAATCAGCCCCAGCATTTT
NA	TRBD2	TRBJ2-7	TRBV6-5	CASSSTSGRAKVKYF	TGTGCCAGCAGTTCCACTAGCGGGAGGGCCAAGGTGAAGTACTTC
NA	TRBD1	TRBJ1-5	TRBV28	CASSLGDREGQPQHF	TGTGCCAGCAGTTTGGGGGACAGGGAAGGGCAGCCCCAGCATTTT
NA	NA	TRBJ1-5	TRBV12-5	CASGPQTGSNQPQHF	TGTGCTAGTGGACCCCAGACAGGCAGCAATCAGCCCCAGCATTTT
NA	NA	TRBJ1-1	TRBV29-1	CSELDYPDTEAFF	TGCAGCGAGCTGGACTATCCGGACACTGAAGCTTTCTTT
NA	NA	TRBJ2-2	TRBV24-1	CATSEAGTGELFF	TGTGCCACCAGTGAGGCAGGGACCGGGGAGCTGTTTTTT
NA	NA	TRBJ2-6	TRBV7-6	CASSPVGGANVLTF	TGTGCCAGCAGCCCCGTTGGGGGGGCCAACGTCCTGACTTTC
few	TRBD1	TRBJ1-6	TRBV28	CASSQTGDRGSPLHF	TGTGCCAGCAGTCAAACAGGGGACAGGGGTTCACCCCTCCACTTT
NA	NA	TRBJ1-1	TRBV9	CASSVAGSRAEAFF	TGTGCCAGCAGCGTAGCGGGGAGTCGGGCTGAAGCTTTCTTT